This T cell receptor beta chain was identified in a study of blood T cell repertoires in COVID-19. This clone was observed a handful of times. Some clones are missing from TCRdb's copy, which holds only in-frame ones; the method was immunoSEQ multiplex PCR. The sample holds around 180,000 clones, around 85% seen once. Germline V gives CDR1 SEHNR, CDR2 FQNEAQ (reference sequence). This CDR3 is 15 amino acids long. Trimming left V 1 base short and J 0 bases short, with 9 bases between. The rearrangement links TRBV7-9 to TRBJ1-2, with a tentative D call TRBD1 (5 bases). Material for sequencing was peripheral blood. The sequence came from a man aged 65-85 years with active or convalescent COVID-19. In nucleotides, the CDR3 is TGTGCCAGCAGCTTAGTGCCGGGGGCTAACTATGGCTACACCTTC. Amino acids: CASSLVPGANYGYTF.